The clone carrying this TCR beta chain was recorded a few times. The V end was cut by 5 bases, the J end by 7 bases, with 12 bases between. There are 13 residues in the CDR3. Germline-derived CDR1 and CDR2 are SEHNR and FQNEAQ (reference sequence). This specimen belongs to a study of CD8 T cells in Susac syndrome. Random-hexamer reverse transcription was applied to roughly 0.5 to 1 ug RNA. TCR beta CDR3 was amplified by immunoSEQ multiplex PCR. This amplification extended across 54 Vbeta and 13 Jbeta segments. TCRdb independently ran MiXCR on the immunoSEQ multiplex PCR reads; one entry per CDR3 protein. The table has approximately 200,000 distinct CDR3 sequences, nearly 95% seen once.

Material: CD4+ T cells from PBMCs. The chain is built from TRBV7-9 and TRBJ1-5; no definite D call. The receptor comes from a human donor with multiple sclerosis. The CDR3 DNA reads as TGTGCCAGCAGCCCCTCGGGCGGCCAGCCCCAGCATTTT. This sequence encodes CASSPSGGQPQHF.